The 22 T cell receptor beta chains in this list originate from one sample, sequenced in a study of blood T cell repertoires in COVID-19. This table comes from immunoSEQ multiplex PCR, and its TCRdb copy is limited to in-frame clones, with some not included. The data contain over 150,000 clones, 70% to 85% of them singletons. The material sequenced was peripheral blood. These receptors were obtained from a man between 60 and 70 years old with COVID-19, enrolled during active disease.

The CDR3 region has the DNA TGTGCCTGGAGTGATCAGGGGTGGGGTGGCTACACCTTC. Translation gives CAWSDQGWGGYTF. The chain carries TRBV30 and TRBJ1-2; D is possibly TRBD1 (6 bases). The CDR3 extends over 13 amino acids. Per the germline V gene, CDR1 is GTSNPN and CDR2 is SVGIG (reference sequence). V lost 1 base to trimming and J lost 7 bases, with 13 bases between them.

The chain couples TRBV18 to TRBJ1-1; 8 nucleotides match TRBD1. Trimming cost V 10 bases and J 0 bases; bases outside gene matches: 13. CDR1 is KGHSH, CDR2 LQKENI, per germline. The length of the CDR3 is 16 residues. CDR3 nucleotides: TGTGCCACCTCCCGAACGACAGGGGAGATGAACACTGAAGCTTTCTTT. This encodes CATSRTTGEMNTEAFF.

This chain uses TRBV12-3 or TRBV12-4 with TRBJ2-5; no clear D. The V and J ends lost 5 bases and 2 bases respectively, with 9 bases between them. This CDR3 has 13 residues. CDR3 in DNA: TGTGCCAGCAGTCCTGACTGGCAAGAGACCCAGTACTTC. It translates to CASSPDWQETQYF.

The chain is built from TRBV7-9 and TRBJ1-6; a weak D match, TRBD1 (6 bases). Germline V gene sequence: CDR1 SEHNR, CDR2 FQNEAQ (reference sequence). The CDR3 is 15 residues long. V was pared by 1 base and J by 8 bases, with 12 bases between. CDR3 sequence reads: CASSLETGQHSPLHF. The CDR3, as DNA: TGTGCCAGCAGCTTAGAGACAGGACAACATTCACCCCTCCACTTT.

The genes are TRBV19 and TRBJ1-2; D not resolved. Between the trimmed V and J ends, which lost 4 bases and 0 bases, there was a span of 6 bases. The CDR3 extends over 13 amino acids. Germline values: CDR1 LNHDA, CDR2 SQIVND (reference sequence). Here the CDR3 DNA reads TGTGCCAGTAGTACCTTAGCTAACTATGGCTACACCTTC. Amino acids: CASSTLANYGYTF. The full variable domain, rest sourced from reference TRBV19 and TRBJ1-2, is DGGITQSPKYLFRKEGQNVTLSCEQNLNHDAMYWYRQDPGQGLRLIYYSQIVNDFQKGDIAEGYSVSREKKESFPLTVTSAQKNPTAFYLCASSTLANYGYTFGSGTRLTVV.

The V gene is TRBV30, the J gene TRBJ2-4; the match to TRBD1 covers 7 bases. Germline V gives CDR1 GTSNPN, CDR2 SVGIG (reference sequence). J was trimmed by 8 bases and V by 2 bases; bases with no gene match: 15. The length of the CDR3 is 16 residues. Here the CDR3 DNA reads TGTGCCTGGAGTTACACGACAGGGTGGCAAAGGGACATTCAGTACTTC. This gives the protein CAWSYTTGWQRDIQYF.

V usage is TRBV10-3 and J usage is TRBJ2-7, with D possibly TRBD2 on 5 matching bases. CDR1 ENHRY and CDR2 SYGVKD come from the germline V gene. The CDR3 has 13 residues. Trimming shortened V by 8 bases and J by 2 bases, and 13 bases separated the two germline ends. Here the CDR3 reads CAIRGRQTYEQYF. The CDR3 DNA is TGTGCCATCCGAGGGCGTCAAACCTACGAGCAGTACTTC.

This rearrangement joins TRBV19 to TRBJ2-7, with D hard to call. The CDR3 loop spans 11 amino acids. The ends were cut back, 4 bases at V and 3 bases at J, with 4 bases in the middle. CDR1 is LNHDA and CDR2 is SQIVND in the germline V gene (reference sequence). CDR3 bases: TGTGCCAGTAGTACCCTCTACGAGCAGTACTTC. This codes for CASSTLYEQYF.

This clone showed up just once. The rearrangement uses TRBV16 and TRBJ1-2; 8 bases are a match to TRBD1. Germline V gene lookup returns CDR1 KGHSY and CDR2 FQNENV. CDR3 size: 13 residues. The J segment lost 4 bases and the V segment lost 4 bases, leaving 2 bases of the junction unmatched. The CDR3 sequence: CASSPGTGYGYTF. The CDR3, as DNA: TGTGCCAGCAGCCCCGGGACAGGCTATGGCTACACCTTC.

The chain links TRBV11-2 to TRBJ2-6; possibly TRBD2 for D (6 bases). Looked up from germline, CDR1 is SGHAT and CDR2 is FQNNGV. The CDR3 is made up of 16 amino acids. V was shortened by 5 bases and J by 0 bases, with 11 bases between the two germline ends. CDR3 bases: TGTGCCAGCAGCCTGGCGGGAATCTCTGGGGCCAACGTCCTGACTTTC. Its translation: CASSLAGISGANVLTF.

The chain combines TRBV27 with TRBJ1-6; D is undetermined. Germline CDR1 MNHEY, CDR2 SMNVEV (reference sequence). V was clipped by 6 bases and J by 7 bases, with 10 bases between them. The CDR3 is 13 residues long. Written as DNA, the CDR3 is TGTGCCAGCAGAGCGGGAGCCAATTCACCCCTCCACTTT. This encodes CASRAGANSPLHF.

The chain recombines TRBV7-2 with TRBJ1-2; D is ambiguous. The germline V gene has CDR1 SGHTA and CDR2 FQGNSA. V gave up 7 bases and J gave up 5 bases, with 17 bases separating them. The length of the CDR3 is 14 residues. The CDR3 loop is CASTPDPTRYGYTF. DNA of the CDR3: TGTGCCAGCACCCCGGACCCCACTAGATATGGCTACACCTTC.

The chain joins TRBV7-9 to TRBJ1-1; weak D call: TRBD1 (5 bases). The V and J ends lost 3 bases and 0 bases respectively, with 8 bases between them. This CDR3 is built from 14 residues. The germline V gene has CDR1 SEHNR and CDR2 FQNEAQ (reference sequence). CDR3 sequence (DNA): TGTGCCAGCAGCTTCGGACAATTGAACACTGAAGCTTTCTTT. It translates to CASSFGQLNTEAFF.

CDR3 residues: CASSYSGRRAKNIQYF. CDR3 bases: TGTGCCAGCAGTTACTCGGGCAGGCGAGCCAAAAACATTCAGTACTTC. This chain joins TRBV6-5 and TRBJ2-4; D uncertain. The CDR3 has 16 amino acids. The germline V gene has CDR1 MNHEY and CDR2 SVGAGI. Trimming took 0 bases from V and 0 from J, leaving 9 bases between them.

This rearrangement joins TRBV5-6 to TRBJ1-2; a weak D match, TRBD1 (5 bases). Trimming removed 1 base from V and 4 bases from J, with 17 bases in between. The CDR3 contains 16 residues. The germline CDR1 and CDR2 sequences are SGHDT and YYEEEE. This CDR3 is CASSLTGQGAPYGYTF. CDR3 coding DNA: TGTGCCAGCAGCTTGACCGGACAAGGGGCACCCTATGGCTACACCTTC.

V and J are TRBV7-9 and TRBJ1-5; D is undetermined. Trimming removed 4 bases from V and 5 bases from J, with 6 bases in between. Per germline, CDR1 SEHNR and CDR2 FQNEAQ (reference sequence). The CDR3 spans 12 residues. The CDR3 DNA is TGTGCCAGCAGCTGGGGAGATCAGCCCCAGCATTTT. Its translation is CASSWGDQPQHF. Full variable domain (missing parts from reference TRBV7-9 and TRBJ1-5): DTGVSQNPRHKITKRGQNVTFRCDPISEHNRLYWYRQTLGQGPEFLTYFQNEAQLEKSRLLSDRFSAERPKGSFSTLEIQRTEQGDSAMYLCASSWGDQPQHFGDGTRLSIL.

The chain employs TRBV7-3 and TRBJ1-2; D gene uncertain. Germline values: CDR1 SGHTA, CDR2 FQGTGA. CDR3 length equals 12 residues. In DNA, the CDR3 is TGTGCTAGTTACTGGGCAAACTATGGCTACACCTTC. Translating it yields CASYWANYGYTF.

The chain couples TRBV19 to TRBJ1-1; D unresolved. Looked up from germline, CDR1 is LNHDA and CDR2 is SQIVND (reference sequence). Trimming took off 8 bases at V and 0 bases at J, with 4 bases between the two ends. This CDR3 region has 11 residues. The CDR3 nucleotides are TGTGCCAGTTCCATGAACACTGAAGCTTTCTTT. As protein: CASSMNTEAFF.

J is TRBJ2-7 and V is TRBV18; 8 positions match TRBD1. The CDR3 runs 15 residues. Per the germline V gene, CDR1 is KGHSH and CDR2 is LQKENI. Germline trimming cut 5 bases from V and 2 bases from J; bases unmatched to any gene: 8. CDR3 DNA sequence: TGTGCCAGCTCAGGACAGGGTTCCCGGGCCTACGAGCAGTACTTC. Its translation: CASSGQGSRAYEQYF.

This clone was seen a handful of times. This rearrangement joins TRBV27 to TRBJ2-1; D may be TRBD1 (6 bases). The ends were cut back, 3 bases at V and 7 bases at J, with 16 bases in the middle. The V gene's germline CDR1 is MNHEY and CDR2 SMNVEV (reference sequence). The CDR3 loop spans 15 amino acids. The CDR3 spells CASSFHPVGGNEQFF. In nucleotides, the CDR3 is TGTGCCAGCAGTTTTCATCCGGTAGGGGGAAATGAGCAGTTCTTC.

The V and J genes are TRBV19 and TRBJ1-4, with 7 bases matching TRBD1. Trimming took 6 bases from V and 8 from J; bases not matched to a gene: 12. The CDR3 is 15 residues long. Germline V CDR1 and CDR2: LNHDA, SQIVND (reference sequence). In DNA, the CDR3 is TGTGCCAGTAGAAACCGACAGGGAAGAGGCGAAAAACTGTTTTTT. Protein: CASRNRQGRGEKLFF.

The chain couples TRBV6-2 or TRBV6-3 to TRBJ2-3; 9 nucleotides match TRBD2. Per the germline V gene, CDR1 is MNHEY and CDR2 is SVGEGT. The CDR3 has 16 residues. V shed 4 bases, J shed 0 bases, and the junction held 5 bases outside the gene matches. For the CDR3, the DNA is TGTGCCAGCAGTTCGCCGGGACTAGCTAGCACAGATACGCAGTATTTT. This codes for CASSSPGLASTDTQYF.